This T cell receptor (beta chain) was profiled in a study of blood T cell repertoires in COVID-19. Study details: From T cells, B-cell-depleted T cells, or PBMCs came the material, which was cDNA or gDNA.

Sequencing used immunoSEQ multiplex PCR; TCRdb keeps in-frame clones, though not all of them. The top ten clones hold 2% to 2.5% of a sample with 250,000 to 300,000 clones, about 88% of them seen once. CDR3 length: 20 amino acids. The V gene end was trimmed by 0 bases and the J gene end by 6 bases; junction bases not matched to a gene: 20. Per the germline V gene, CDR1 is LNHNV and CDR2 is YYDKDF (reference sequence). This clonotype originated in a woman aged 60 to 75 in a cohort exposed to, infected with or recovered from COVID-19 (not recorded which). V and J are TRBV15 and TRBJ1-2; 9 bases are shared with TRBD1. Sample: PBMCs or T cells enriched from blood (not recorded which). The DNA of the CDR3 is TGTGCCACCAGCAGAGATTTAGGAAGGACAGGGGTAAGCGTTTCCGATGGCTACACCTTC. Amino acids: CATSRDLGRTGVSVSDGYTF.